This is a list of T cell receptor beta chains from one sample in a study of blood T cells in healthy people across ages. Using its own MiXCR run on the 5' RACE reads, TCRdb lists one record per CDR3 protein. The table has approximately 800,000 distinct CDR3 sequences, around three fifths seen once; the top ten hold 20% to 30%. The sequenced sample was blood. The receptors originated from a man in his forties in good health. CDR3s include the opening cysteine and the closing phenylalanine or tryptophan. The D gene is left open where the match is weak. Only part of the rows carry a size: once, few, many, or a class if the clone is expanded.

J | V | size | D | CDR3 | DNA
TRBJ2-1 | TRBV14 | once | TRBD2 | CASSQDGTSGLVYGQFF | TGTGCCAGCAGCCAAGACGGGACTAGCGGGCTGGTTTATGGGCAGTTCTTC
TRBJ2-3 | TRBV4-2 | few | TRBD2 | CASRYAGGTLDTQYF | TGTGCCAGCCGGTATGCGGGGGGGACCCTGGATACGCAGTATTTT
TRBJ2-5 | TRBV27 | - | - | CASSLYGVSQETQYF | TGTGCCAGCAGTTTATATGGGGTGTCCCAAGAGACCCAGTACTTC
TRBJ2-7 | TRBV2 | - | - | CASSGEAYEQYF | TGTGCCAGCAGTGGAGAGGCCTACGAGCAGTACTTC
TRBJ2-1 | TRBV4-3 | - | TRBD2 | CASSQELAGVYNEQFF | TGCGCCAGCAGCCAAGAGTTAGCGGGAGTTTATAATGAGCAGTTCTTC
TRBJ2-7 | TRBV5-5 | - | TRBD2 | CASSSISGRASQTYEQYF | TGTGCCAGCAGCTCAATTAGCGGGAGGGCCTCCCAAACCTACGAGCAGTACTTC
TRBJ2-5 | TRBV2 | few | - | CASREGFTETQYF | TGTGCCAGCAGGGAGGGGTTCACAGAGACCCAGTACTTC
TRBJ2-7 | TRBV29-1 | few | - | CSGRQSYEQYF | TGCAGCGGTAGGCAGTCCTACGAGCAGTACTTC
TRBJ2-5 | TRBV4-3 | few | - | CASSQGWSLPQETQYF | TGCGCCAGCAGCCAAGGCTGGTCACTACCCCAAGAGACCCAGTACTTC
TRBJ2-5 | TRBV3-1 | few | - | CASSLSKRLDLRETQYF | TGTGCCAGCAGCCTTAGTAAACGACTAGATCTGAGAGAGACCCAGTACTTC
TRBJ1-2 | TRBV5-1 | - | - | CASSPSGSLYYGYTF | TGCGCCAGCAGCCCATCTGGGAGCCTGTACTATGGCTACACCTTC
TRBJ2-1 | TRBV12-3/TRBV12-4 | - | - | CASRTLGNEQFF | TGTGCCAGCAGGACCCTCGGGAATGAGCAGTTCTTC
TRBJ1-6 | TRBV5-1 | - | - | CASKTGGSSYNSPLHF | TGCGCCAGCAAGACTGGGGGAAGCTCCTATAATTCACCCCTCCACTTT
TRBJ2-7 | TRBV7-2 | few | TRBD1 | CASSWTGGSSSSVYEQYF | TGTGCCAGCAGCTGGACAGGGGGCTCATCGAGTAGTGTCTACGAGCAGTACTTC
TRBJ2-1 | TRBV12-3/TRBV12-4 | - | - | CASRDKTSLGNEQFF | TGTGCCAGCAGAGATAAGACTAGTCTGGGAAATGAGCAGTTCTTC
TRBJ1-2 | TRBV4-1 | few | - | CASSQSRPGEWSYTF | TGCGCCAGCAGCCAATCCAGGCCAGGCGAATGGAGCTACACCTTC
TRBJ2-3 | TRBV10-3 | - | TRBD1 | CAISTGGMFSTDTQYF | TGTGCCATCAGTACAGGGGGAATGTTTAGCACAGATACGCAGTATTTT
TRBJ2-7 | TRBV6-5 | - | TRBD2 | CASSYGASGSYEQYF | TGTGCCAGCAGTTACGGGGCTAGCGGGAGCTACGAGCAGTACTTC
TRBJ2-1 | TRBV9 | - | - | CASSVARGGRGSYNEQFF | TGTGCCAGCAGCGTAGCTAGGGGGGGGAGGGGATCCTACAATGAGCAGTTCTTC
TRBJ2-7 | TRBV7-2 | - | - | CASSLTDQPYEQYF | TGTGCCAGCAGCCTAACCGACCAGCCCTACGAGCAGTACTTC
TRBJ2-7 | TRBV6-1 | few | - | CASRNRQGPYEQYF | TGTGCCAGCAGGAACAGGCAGGGCCCCTACGAGCAGTACTTC
TRBJ2-7 | TRBV6-4 | many | - | CAILRPWAYEQYF | TGTGCCATCTTACGCCCCTGGGCCTACGAGCAGTACTTC
TRBJ2-5 | TRBV5-5 | - | TRBD2 | CASSFGGSKETQYF | TGTGCCAGCAGCTTCGGGGGGTCCAAAGAGACCCAGTACTTC
TRBJ1-5 | TRBV12-3/TRBV12-4 | - | TRBD1 | CASSGPGTGFNQPQHF | TGTGCCAGCAGTGGTCCAGGGACAGGGTTCAATCAGCCCCAGCATTTT
TRBJ2-4 | TRBV7-2 | few | TRBD2 | CASSPMVAGEVNIQYF | TGTGCCAGCAGCCCGATGGTAGCGGGAGAAGTAAACATTCAGTACTTC
TRBJ2-5 | TRBV27 | - | TRBD2 | CASSLGGLGATQYF | TGTGCCAGCAGTTTAGGGGGACTAGGTGCGACCCAGTACTTC
TRBJ2-3 | TRBV12-3/TRBV12-4 | few | TRBD2 | CASSLRLAGVEEDTQYF | TGTGCCAGCAGTTTAAGGCTAGCGGGAGTAGAGGAGGATACGCAGTATTTT